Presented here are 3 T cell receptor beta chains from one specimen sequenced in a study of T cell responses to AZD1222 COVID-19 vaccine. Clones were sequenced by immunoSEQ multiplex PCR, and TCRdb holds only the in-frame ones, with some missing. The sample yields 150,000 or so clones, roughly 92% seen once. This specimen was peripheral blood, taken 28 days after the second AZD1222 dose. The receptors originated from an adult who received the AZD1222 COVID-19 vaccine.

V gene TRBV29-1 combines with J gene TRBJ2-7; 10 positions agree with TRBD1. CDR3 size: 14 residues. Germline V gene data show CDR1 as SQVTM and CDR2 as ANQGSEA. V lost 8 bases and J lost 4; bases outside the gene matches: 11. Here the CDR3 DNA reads TGCAGCATCAGCATCGGGACAGGGGAGTACGAGCAGTACTTC. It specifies CSISIGTGEYEQYF.

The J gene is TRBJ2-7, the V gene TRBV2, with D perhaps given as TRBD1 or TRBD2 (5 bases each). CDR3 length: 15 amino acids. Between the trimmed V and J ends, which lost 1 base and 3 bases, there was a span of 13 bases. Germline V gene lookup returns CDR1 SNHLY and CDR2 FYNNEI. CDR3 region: CASSEGMGPLYEQYF. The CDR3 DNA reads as TGTGCCAGCAGTGAAGGAATGGGACCCCTCTACGAGCAGTACTTC.

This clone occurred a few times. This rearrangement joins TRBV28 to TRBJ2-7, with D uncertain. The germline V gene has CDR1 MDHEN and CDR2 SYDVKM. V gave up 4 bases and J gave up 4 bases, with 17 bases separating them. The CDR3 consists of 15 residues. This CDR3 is CASSYPRTPTYEQYF. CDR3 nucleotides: TGTGCCAGCAGTTACCCCCGGACCCCAACTTACGAGCAGTACTTC.